This T cell receptor (beta chain) was found in a study of cytomegalovirus exposure and HLA in healthy donors. CDR1 is MNHEY, CDR2 SMNVEV, per germline (reference sequence). The CDR3 spans 13 residues. V was shortened by 4 bases and J by 1 base, with 7 bases between the two germline ends. Findings of the study overall: Segments of the TCR beta V type were, in most cases, productive about 90% or about 30% of the time in an earlier analysis.

Turning to this clone: Its target is not known.

With 60 Vbeta and 13 Jbeta primers, the PCR was carried out. Libraries were prepared by immunoSEQ multiplex PCR; TCRdb keeps only in-frame clonotypes and omits some of them. Among more than 65,000 clones listed, about three quarters were seen once. This chain joins TRBV27 and TRBJ1-1, with D possibly matching TRBD1 (6 bases). Specimen: PBMCs. The source of this sequence is a female donor in good health and CMV-seronegative. The CDR3: CASSYRENTEAFF. The CDR3 DNA reads TGTGCCAGCAGTTACAGGGAGAACACTGAAGCTTTCTTT.